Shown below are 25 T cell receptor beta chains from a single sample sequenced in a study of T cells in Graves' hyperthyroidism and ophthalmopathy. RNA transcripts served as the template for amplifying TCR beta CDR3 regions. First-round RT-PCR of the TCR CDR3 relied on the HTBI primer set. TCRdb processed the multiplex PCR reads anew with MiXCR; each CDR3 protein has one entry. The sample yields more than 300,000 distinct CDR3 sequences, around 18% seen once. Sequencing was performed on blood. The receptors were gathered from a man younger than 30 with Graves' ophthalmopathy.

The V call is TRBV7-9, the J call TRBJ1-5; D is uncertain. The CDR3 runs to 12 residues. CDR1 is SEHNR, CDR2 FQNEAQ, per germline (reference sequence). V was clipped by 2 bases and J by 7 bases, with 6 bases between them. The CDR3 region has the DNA TGTGCCAGCAGCTTAAACGACCAGCCCCAGCATTTT. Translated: CASSLNDQPQHF.

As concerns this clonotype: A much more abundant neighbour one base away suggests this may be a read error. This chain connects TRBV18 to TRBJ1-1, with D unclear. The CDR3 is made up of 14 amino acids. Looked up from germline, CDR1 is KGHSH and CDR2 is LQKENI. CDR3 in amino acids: CASSPGGSNTETFF. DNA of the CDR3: TGTGCCAGCTCACCGGGCGGGTCGAACACTGAAACTTTCTTT.

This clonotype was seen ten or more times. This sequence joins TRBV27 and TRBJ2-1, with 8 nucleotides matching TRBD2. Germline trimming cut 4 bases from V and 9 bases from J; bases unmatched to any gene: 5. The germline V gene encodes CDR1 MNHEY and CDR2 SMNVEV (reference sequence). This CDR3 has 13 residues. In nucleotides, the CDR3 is TGTGCCAGCAGTTATGGGGCGGGGGGTGAGCAGTTCTTC. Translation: CASSYGAGGEQFF.

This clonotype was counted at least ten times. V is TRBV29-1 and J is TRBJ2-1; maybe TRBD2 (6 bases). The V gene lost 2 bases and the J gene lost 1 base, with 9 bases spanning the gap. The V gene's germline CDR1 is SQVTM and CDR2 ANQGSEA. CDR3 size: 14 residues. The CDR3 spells CSVEWRGSYNEQFF. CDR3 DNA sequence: TGCAGCGTTGAATGGCGGGGATCCTACAATGAGCAGTTCTTC.

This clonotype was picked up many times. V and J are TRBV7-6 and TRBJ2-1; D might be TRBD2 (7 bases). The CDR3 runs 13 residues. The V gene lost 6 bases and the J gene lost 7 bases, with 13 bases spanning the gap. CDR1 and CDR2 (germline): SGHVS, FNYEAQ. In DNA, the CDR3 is TGTGCCAGCAGGAACGCGGGGGCGAATGAGCAGTTCTTC. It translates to CASRNAGANEQFF.

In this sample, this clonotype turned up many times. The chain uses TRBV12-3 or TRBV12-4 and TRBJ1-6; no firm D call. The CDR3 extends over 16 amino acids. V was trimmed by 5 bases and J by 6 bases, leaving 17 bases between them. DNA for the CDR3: TGTGCCAGCAGTCCTCGGAACAGACCTCCTAATTCACCCCTCCACTTT. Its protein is CASSPRNRPPNSPLHF.

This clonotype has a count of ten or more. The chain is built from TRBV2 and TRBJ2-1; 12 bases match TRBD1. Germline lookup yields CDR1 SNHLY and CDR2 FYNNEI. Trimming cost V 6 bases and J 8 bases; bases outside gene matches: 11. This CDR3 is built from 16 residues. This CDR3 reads CASSPPGTGGIHEQFF. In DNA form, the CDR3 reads TGTGCCAGCAGCCCGCCCGGGACAGGGGGCATCCATGAGCAGTTCTTC.

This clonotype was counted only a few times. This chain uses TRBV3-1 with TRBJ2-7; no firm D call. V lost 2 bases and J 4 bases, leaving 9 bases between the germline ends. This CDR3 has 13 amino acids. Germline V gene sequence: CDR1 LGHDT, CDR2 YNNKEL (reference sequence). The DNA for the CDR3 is TGTGCCAGCAGCCAAAACCGAGCTTACGAGCAGTACTTC. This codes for CASSQNRAYEQYF.

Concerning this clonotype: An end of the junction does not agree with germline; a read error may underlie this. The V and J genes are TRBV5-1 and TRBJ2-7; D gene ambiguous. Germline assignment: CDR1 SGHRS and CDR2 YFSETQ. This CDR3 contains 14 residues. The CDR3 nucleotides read TGCGCCAGCAGCTCCTATGGACCCTCCGACGAGCAGTACTTC. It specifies CASSSYGPSDEQYF. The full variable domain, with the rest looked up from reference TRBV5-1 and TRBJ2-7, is KAGVTQTPRYLIKTRGQQVTLSCSPISGHRSVSWYQQTPGQGLQFLFEYFSETQRNKGNFPGRFSGRQFSNSRSEMNVSTLELGDSALYLCASSSYGPSDEQYFGPGTRLTVT.

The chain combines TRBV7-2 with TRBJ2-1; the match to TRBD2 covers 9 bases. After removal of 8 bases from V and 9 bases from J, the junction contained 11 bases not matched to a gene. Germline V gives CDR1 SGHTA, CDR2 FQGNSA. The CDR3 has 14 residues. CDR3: CASRESGGRGEQFF. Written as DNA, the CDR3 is TGTGCCAGCCGAGAAAGCGGGGGGCGGGGTGAGCAGTTCTTC.

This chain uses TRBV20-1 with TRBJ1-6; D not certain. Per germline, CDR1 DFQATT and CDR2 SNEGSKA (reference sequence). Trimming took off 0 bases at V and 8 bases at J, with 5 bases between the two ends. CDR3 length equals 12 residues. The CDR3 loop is CSARDPYSPLHF. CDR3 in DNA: TGCAGTGCTAGAGATCCATATTCACCCCTCCACTTT.

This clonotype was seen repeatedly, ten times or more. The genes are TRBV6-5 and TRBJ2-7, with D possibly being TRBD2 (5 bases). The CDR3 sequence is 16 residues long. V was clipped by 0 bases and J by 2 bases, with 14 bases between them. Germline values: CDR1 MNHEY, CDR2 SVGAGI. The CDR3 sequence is CASSYSRPGSAYEQYF. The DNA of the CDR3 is TGTGCCAGCAGTTACTCGAGACCGGGGTCGGCCTACGAGCAGTACTTC.

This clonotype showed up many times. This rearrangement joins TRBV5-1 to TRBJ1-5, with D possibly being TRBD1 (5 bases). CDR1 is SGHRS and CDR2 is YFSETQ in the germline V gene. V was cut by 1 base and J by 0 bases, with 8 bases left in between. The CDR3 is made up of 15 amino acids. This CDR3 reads CASSLTGYSNQPQHF. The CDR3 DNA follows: TGCGCCAGCAGCTTGACAGGATATAGCAATCAGCCCCAGCATTTT.

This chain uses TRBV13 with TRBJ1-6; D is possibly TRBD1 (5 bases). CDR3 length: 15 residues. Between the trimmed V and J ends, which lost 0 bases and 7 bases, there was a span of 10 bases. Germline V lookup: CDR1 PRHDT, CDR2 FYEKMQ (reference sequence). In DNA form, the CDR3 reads TGTGCCAGCAGCTTAGGGGGGCCCACCAATTCACCCCTCCACTTT. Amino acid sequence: CASSLGGPTNSPLHF.

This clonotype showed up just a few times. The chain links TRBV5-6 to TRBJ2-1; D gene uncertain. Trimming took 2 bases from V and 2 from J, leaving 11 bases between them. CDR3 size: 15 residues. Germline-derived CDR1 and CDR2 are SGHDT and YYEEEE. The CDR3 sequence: CASSFNHLPYNEQFF. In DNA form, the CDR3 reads TGTGCCAGCAGCTTTAATCATTTACCCTACAATGAGCAGTTCTTC.

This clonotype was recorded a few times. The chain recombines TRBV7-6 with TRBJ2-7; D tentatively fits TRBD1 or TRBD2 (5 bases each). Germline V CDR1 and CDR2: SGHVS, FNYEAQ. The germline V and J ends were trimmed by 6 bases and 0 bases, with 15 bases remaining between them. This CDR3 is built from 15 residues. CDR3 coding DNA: TGTGCCAGCAGATCCTCCCCGGGGCTCTCCTACGAGCAGTACTTC. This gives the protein CASRSSPGLSYEQYF.

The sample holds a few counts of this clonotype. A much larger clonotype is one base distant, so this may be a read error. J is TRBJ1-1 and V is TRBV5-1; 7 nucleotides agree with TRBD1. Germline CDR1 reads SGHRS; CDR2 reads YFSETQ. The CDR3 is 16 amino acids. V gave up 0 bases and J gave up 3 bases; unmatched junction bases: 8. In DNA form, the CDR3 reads TGCGCCAGCAGCTTGGGGGCGACAGGGTTGGACACTGAAGCTTTCTTT. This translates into CASSLGATGLDTEAFF.

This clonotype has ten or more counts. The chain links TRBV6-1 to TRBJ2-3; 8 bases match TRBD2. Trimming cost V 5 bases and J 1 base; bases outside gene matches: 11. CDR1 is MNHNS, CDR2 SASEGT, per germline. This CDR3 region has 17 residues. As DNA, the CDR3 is TGTGCCAGCAGTAAACACGCGGCGGGGGGCGGCACAGATACGCAGTATTTT. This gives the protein CASSKHAAGGGTDTQYF.

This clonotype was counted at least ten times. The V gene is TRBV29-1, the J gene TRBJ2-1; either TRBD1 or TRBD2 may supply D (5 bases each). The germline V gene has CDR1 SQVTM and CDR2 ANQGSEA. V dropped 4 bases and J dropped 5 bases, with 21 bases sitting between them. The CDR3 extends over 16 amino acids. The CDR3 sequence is CSVVPMGTPGDNEQFF. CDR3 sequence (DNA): TGCAGCGTTGTTCCGATGGGGACCCCCGGGGACAATGAGCAGTTCTTC.

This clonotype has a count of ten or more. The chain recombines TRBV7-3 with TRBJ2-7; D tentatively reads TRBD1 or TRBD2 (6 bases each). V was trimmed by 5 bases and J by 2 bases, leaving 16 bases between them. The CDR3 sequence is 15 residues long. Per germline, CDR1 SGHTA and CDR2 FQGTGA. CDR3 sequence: CASSTLSGAAYEQYF. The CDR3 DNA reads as TGTGCCAGCAGCACATTGTCGGGGGCGGCCTACGAGCAGTACTTC. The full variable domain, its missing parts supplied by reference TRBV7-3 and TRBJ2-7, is GAGVSQTPSNKVTEKGKYVELRCDPISGHTALYWYRQSLGQGPEFLIYFQGTGAADDSGLPNDRFFAVRPEGSVSTLKIQRTERGDSAVYLCASSTLSGAAYEQYFGPGTRLTVT.

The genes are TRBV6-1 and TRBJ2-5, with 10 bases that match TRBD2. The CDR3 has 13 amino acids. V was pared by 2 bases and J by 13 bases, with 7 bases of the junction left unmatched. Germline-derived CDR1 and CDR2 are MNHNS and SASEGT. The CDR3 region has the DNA TGTGCCAGCAGTGAAACTAGCGGGGCTCCCGCGTACTTC. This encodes CASSETSGAPAYF.

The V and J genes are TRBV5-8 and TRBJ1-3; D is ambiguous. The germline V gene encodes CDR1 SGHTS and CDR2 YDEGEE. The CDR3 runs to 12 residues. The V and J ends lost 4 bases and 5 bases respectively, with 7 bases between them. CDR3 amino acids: CASSPSRNTIYF. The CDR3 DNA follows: TGTGCCAGCAGCCCCAGCAGAAACACCATATATTTT.

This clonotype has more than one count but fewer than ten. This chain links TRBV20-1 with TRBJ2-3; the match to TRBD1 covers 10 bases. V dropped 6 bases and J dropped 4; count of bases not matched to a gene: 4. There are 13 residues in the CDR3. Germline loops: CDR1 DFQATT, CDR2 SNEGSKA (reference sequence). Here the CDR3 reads CSAPGQGSDTQYF. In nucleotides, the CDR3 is TGCAGTGCCCCGGGACAGGGGTCAGATACGCAGTATTTT.

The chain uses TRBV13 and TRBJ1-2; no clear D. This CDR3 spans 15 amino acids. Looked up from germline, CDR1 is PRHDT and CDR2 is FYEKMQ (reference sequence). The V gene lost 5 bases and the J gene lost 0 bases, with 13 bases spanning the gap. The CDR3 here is CASSPRAGTNYGYTF. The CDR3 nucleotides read TGTGCCAGCAGCCCCCGGGCAGGCACTAACTATGGCTACACCTTC.

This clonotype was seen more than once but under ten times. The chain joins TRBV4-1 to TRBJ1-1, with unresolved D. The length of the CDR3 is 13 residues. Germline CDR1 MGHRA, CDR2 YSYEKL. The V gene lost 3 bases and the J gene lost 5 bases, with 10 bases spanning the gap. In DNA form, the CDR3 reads TGCGCCAGCAGCCACGCGGAGCCTACTGAAGCTTTCTTT. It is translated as CASSHAEPTEAFF.